The 26 T cell receptor beta chains below were found in one sample sequenced in a study of T cells in Graves' hyperthyroidism and ophthalmopathy. TCR beta CDR3 regions were amplified from RNA. The TCR CDR3 first-round RT-PCR relied on the HTBI primer set. One entry per CDR3 protein, called by TCRdb with MiXCR from the multiplex PCR reads. The sample lists about 350,000 distinct CDR3 sequences; approximately 15% were seen once. Sequenced input: blood. The receptors shown here come from a young woman with Graves' hyperthyroidism.

Ten or more counts support this clonotype. The chain combines TRBV7-9 with TRBJ2-1, with D perhaps TRBD1 or TRBD2 (6 bases each). Germline V lookup: CDR1 SEHNR, CDR2 FQNEAQ (reference sequence). The V gene lost 1 base and the J gene lost 7 bases, with 14 bases spanning the gap. This CDR3 is built from 15 residues. This CDR3 is CASSLGAEGGNEQFF. The CDR3 DNA reads TGTGCCAGCAGCTTAGGGGCGGAGGGGGGTAATGAGCAGTTCTTC.

This clonotype has a count of ten or more. This sequence joins TRBV20-1 and TRBJ2-1; D may correspond to TRBD1 or TRBD2 (5 bases each). CDR3 length: 12 amino acids. Germline CDR1 DFQATT, CDR2 SNEGSKA (reference sequence). V was clipped by 0 bases and J by 8 bases, with 8 bases between them. The CDR3 is CSARDWGHEQFF. The CDR3, as DNA: TGCAGTGCTAGAGATTGGGGACATGAGCAGTTCTTC.

This clonotype came up many times. The chain is built from TRBV6-1 and TRBJ1-6; 7 nucleotides match TRBD1. The CDR3 contains 17 residues. Trimming cost V 5 bases and J 0 bases; bases outside gene matches: 7. CDR1 and CDR2 (germline): MNHNS, SASEGT. The CDR3 protein is CASSLLQGSSYNSPLHF. The CDR3 DNA follows: TGTGCCAGCAGTCTCCTACAGGGGAGCTCCTATAATTCACCCCTCCACTTT.

V gene TRBV5-1 combines with J gene TRBJ2-5; 9 bases line up with TRBD1. The CDR3 is 14 residues long. Losses at the gene ends were 4 bases for V and 5 bases for J; bases not matched to a gene: 6. CDR1 and CDR2 (germline): SGHRS, YFSETQ. The CDR3 spells CASSVGTGHETQYF. The DNA for the CDR3 is TGCGCCAGCAGCGTGGGGACAGGGCACGAGACCCAGTACTTC.

This clonotype occurred many times. This rearrangement joins TRBV12-3 or TRBV12-4 to TRBJ1-5; a possible D gene is TRBD1 (6 bases). The CDR3 extends over 14 amino acids. Trimming pared 6 bases from V and 7 bases from J, leaving 16 bases between. Written as DNA, the CDR3 is TGTGCCAGCAGCATGACAGGTCAGGGGCAGCCCCAGCATTTT. This sequence encodes CASSMTGQGQPQHF.

This clonotype was detected ten times or more. The J gene is TRBJ1-6, the V gene TRBV20-1; 7 positions match TRBD1. This CDR3 is 13 amino acids long. V lost 4 bases to trimming and J lost 9 bases; unmatched junction nucleotides: 6. The germline gives CDR1 DFQATT, CDR2 SNEGSKA (reference sequence). The CDR3 loop reads CSATGTASSPLHF. The DNA for the CDR3 is TGCAGTGCTACGGGGACAGCCTCTTCACCCCTCCACTTT.

The chain recombines TRBV7-9 with TRBJ1-4, with 9 bases lining up with TRBD1. V was pared by 4 bases and J by 6 bases, with 12 bases of the junction left unmatched. The CDR3 has 17 residues. In germline, CDR1 is SEHNR, CDR2 FQNEAQ (reference sequence). The CDR3 reads CASSSRDRDVSDEKLFF. The CDR3, as DNA: TGTGCCAGCAGCTCCCGGGACAGGGATGTATCGGATGAAAAACTGTTTTTT.

The chain employs TRBV20-1 and TRBJ2-3; TRBD1 or TRBD2 may be the D gene (5 bases each). The CDR3 is 17 amino acids. The V gene's germline CDR1 is DFQATT and CDR2 SNEGSKA (reference sequence). The V end was cut by 4 bases, the J end by 4 bases, with 24 bases between. As DNA, the CDR3 is TGCAGTGCTACTTCACCACCGGGCCCTGGGGGTTCAGATACGCAGTATTTT. The encoded protein is CSATSPPGPGGSDTQYF.

This clonotype was detected ten times or more. The V gene is TRBV10-1, the J gene TRBJ2-5; 9 bases match TRBD1. There are 16 residues in the CDR3. V gave up 0 bases and J gave up 4 bases; unmatched junction bases: 6. Germline-derived CDR1 and CDR2 are WNHNN and SYGVQD (reference sequence). The CDR3 DNA reads TGCGCCAGCAGTGAGTCGACAGGGGGAGGGTCAGAGACCCAGTACTTC. Its protein product is CASSESTGGGSETQYF.

The gene calls are TRBV12-3 or TRBV12-4 and TRBJ2-1; tentative D call: TRBD1 (5 bases). The CDR3 has 13 amino acids. Trimming took off 3 bases at V and 16 bases at J, with 19 bases between the two ends. The CDR3: CASSFFERQLRFF. The CDR3 DNA reads TGTGCCAGCAGTTTCTTCGAGCGACAGCTGCGATTCTTC.

At least ten counts were recorded for this clonotype. This sequence joins TRBV29-1 and TRBJ1-1; D is perhaps TRBD1 (6 bases). CDR1 and CDR2 from the germline V gene are SQVTM and ANQGSEA. Trimming took 7 bases from V and 0 from J, leaving 12 bases between them. The CDR3 contains 13 residues. CDR3 bases: TGCAGCGCCGAGGCAGGGGTGAACACTGAAGCTTTCTTT. It codes for CSAEAGVNTEAFF.

This clonotype was detected ten times or more. The chain is built from TRBV6-1 and TRBJ1-1, with a tentative D call TRBD1 (6 bases). The CDR3 runs to 14 residues. Germline loops: CDR1 MNHNS, CDR2 SASEGT. V dropped 7 bases and J dropped 4 bases, with 16 bases sitting between them. Here the CDR3 DNA reads TGTGCCAGCATAAAAGACAGGCCGATCACTGAAGCTTTCTTT. It translates to CASIKDRPITEAFF.

This clonotype was observed a few times. The chain couples TRBV5-1 to TRBJ2-1, with 7 bases lining up with TRBD2. The CDR3 length is 17 residues. Germline V gives CDR1 SGHRS, CDR2 YFSETQ. V lost 1 base, J lost 0 bases, and 7 bases stayed unmatched. The CDR3 region is CASSLLTSVSSYNEQFF. The CDR3 bases are TGCGCCAGCAGCTTGCTCACTAGCGTAAGCTCCTACAATGAGCAGTTCTTC. Variable domain in full (rest from reference TRBV5-1 and TRBJ2-1): KAGVTQTPRYLIKTRGQQVTLSCSPISGHRSVSWYQQTPGQGLQFLFEYFSETQRNKGNFPGRFSGRQFSNSRSEMNVSTLELGDSALYLCASSLLTSVSSYNEQFFGPGTRLTVL.

This clonotype was seen many times. The chain is built from TRBV28 and TRBJ2-6, with D possibly being TRBD2 (6 bases). Germline values: CDR1 MDHEN, CDR2 SYDVKM. V was cut by 6 bases and J by 2 bases, with 11 bases left in between. The CDR3 sequence is 15 residues long. The CDR3 sequence: CASRFTSTGANVLTF. In DNA, the CDR3 is TGTGCCAGCAGATTTACTAGCACTGGGGCCAACGTCCTGACTTTC.

This clonotype has a handful of counts. The rearrangement joins TRBV20-1 to TRBJ2-1; no clear D. This CDR3 comprises 10 residues. Germline V CDR1 and CDR2: DFQATT, SNEGSKA (reference sequence). Trimming left V 7 bases short and J 6 bases short, with 7 bases between. Here the CDR3 DNA reads TGCAGTGGGCACGGCAATGAGCAGTTCTTC. This gives the protein CSGHGNEQFF.

In its sample, this clonotype was seen many times. The J gene is TRBJ1-2, the V gene TRBV30; no firm D call. The CDR3 is 16 amino acids. Germline V gene lookup returns CDR1 GTSNPN and CDR2 SVGIG (reference sequence). Trimming removed 5 bases at V and 8 bases at J, with 27 bases between. CDR3 DNA: TGTGCCTGGTGGGGTATCGACTCTTTCCTCGGGAAAGGCTACACCTTC. Amino acids: CAWWGIDSFLGKGYTF. Full variable domain (missing parts from reference TRBV30 and TRBJ1-2): SQTIHQWPATLVQPVGSPLSLECTVEGTSNPNLYWYRQAAGRGLQLLFYSVGIGQISSEVPQNLSASRPQDRQFILSSKKLLLSDSGFYLCAWWGIDSFLGKGYTFGSGTRLTVV.

In this sample, this clonotype turned up many times. CDR3 loop: CASSEWFGLGSNEQFF. DNA of the CDR3: TGTGCCAGCAGTGAATGGTTTGGGCTAGGTAGCAATGAGCAGTTCTTC. This chain joins TRBV6-1 and TRBJ2-1; D remains unclear. This CDR3 has 16 residues. Germline V CDR1 and CDR2: MNHNS, SASEGT. Trimming cost V 2 bases and J 6 bases, with 17 bases left between them.

This clonotype came up a few times. The gene calls are TRBV4-3 and TRBJ2-6; D tentatively fits TRBD1 or TRBD2 (5 bases each). Germline V gene data show CDR1 as LGHNA and CDR2 as YSLEER. The CDR3 is 17 amino acids. V was shortened by 0 bases and J by 3 bases, with 12 bases between the two germline ends. CDR3 in DNA: TGCGCCAGCAGCCAAGAGGACGGGGCTAGTGGGGCCAACGTCCTGACTTTC. As protein: CASSQEDGASGANVLTF.

This clonotype appeared many times. This sequence joins TRBV7-8 and TRBJ2-3; no firm D call. Trimming removed 1 base at V and 6 bases at J, with 5 bases between. The CDR3 extends over 12 amino acids. The germline gives CDR1 SGHVS, CDR2 FQNEAQ. The CDR3 spells CASSLVSDTQYF. In DNA form, the CDR3 reads TGTGCCAGCAGCTTAGTTTCGGATACGCAGTATTTT.

In the case of this clonotype: At one end, the junction sequence differs from germline, possibly due to a read error. This chain uses TRBV29-1 with TRBJ2-2; possible D gene TRBD2, 5 bases. The length of the CDR3 is 13 residues. Germline V CDR1 and CDR2: SQVTM, ANQGSEA. The CDR3 spells CSVEWTRTGEPFF. CDR3 DNA: TGCAGCGTTGAGTGGACGAGGACCGGGGAGCCGTTTTTT.

The table lists this clonotype with many counts. The rearrangement links TRBV24-1 to TRBJ1-1; D is possibly TRBD1 (6 bases). This CDR3 region has 18 residues. Germline V gives CDR1 KGHDR, CDR2 SFDVKD. V was clipped by 4 bases and J by 1 base, with 21 bases between them. The chain's CDR3 is CATSDPFWTEEGNTEAFF. CDR3 bases: TGTGCCACCAGTGACCCCTTTTGGACAGAGGAGGGGAACACTGAAGCTTTCTTT.

This clonotype came up a few times. The chain has TRBV5-1 and TRBJ2-7; D is perhaps TRBD1 (7 bases). Per germline, CDR1 SGHRS and CDR2 YFSETQ. The CDR3 is 17 amino acids. V was pared by 5 bases and J by 0 bases, with 21 bases between. The CDR3 region is CASSSGPSGGSSYEQYF. The DNA of the CDR3 is TGCGCCAGCAGTTCTGGTCCGTCAGGGGGGAGCTCCTACGAGCAGTACTTC.

There are many counts of this clonotype. J is TRBJ2-4 and V is TRBV15, with D tentatively TRBD1 (6 bases). The CDR3 loop spans 15 amino acids. V was shortened by 5 bases and J by 7 bases, with 18 bases between the two germline ends. Germline CDR1 LNHNV, CDR2 YYDKDF (reference sequence). For the CDR3, the DNA is TGTGCCACCAGCTCCCGACTACTCCAGGGGAACATTCAGTACTTC. Residues: CATSSRLLQGNIQYF.

The J gene is TRBJ1-5, the V gene TRBV12-3 or TRBV12-4; no definite D call. Trimming stripped 6 bases from V and 0 bases from J, with 12 bases between. This CDR3 is built from 15 residues. CDR3 DNA: TGTGCCAGCAGCCCGATAGAGGGTAGCAATCAGCCCCAGCATTTT. Its translation is CASSPIEGSNQPQHF.

This clonotype was picked up many times. The V call is TRBV20-1, the J call TRBJ2-7, with D tentatively TRBD2 (7 bases). V lost 0 bases and J lost 2, with 23 bases in between. From germline, CDR1 is DFQATT and CDR2 SNEGSKA (reference sequence). CDR3 length: 18 amino acids. DNA of the CDR3: TGCAGTGCTAGAGATCTAAGGATGGGGGCTAGCGGTACCTACGAGCAGTACTTC. The encoded protein is CSARDLRMGASGTYEQYF.

There are many counts of this clonotype. The chain couples TRBV18 to TRBJ2-7, with D possibly called TRBD1 or TRBD2 (5 bases each). Trimming removed 5 bases from V and 7 bases from J, with 12 bases in between. Germline loops: CDR1 KGHSH, CDR2 LQKENI. The CDR3 is 12 amino acids. CDR3 nucleotide sequence: TGTGCCAGCTCAGGGACCCCAATGGAGCAGTACTTC. This translates into CASSGTPMEQYF.